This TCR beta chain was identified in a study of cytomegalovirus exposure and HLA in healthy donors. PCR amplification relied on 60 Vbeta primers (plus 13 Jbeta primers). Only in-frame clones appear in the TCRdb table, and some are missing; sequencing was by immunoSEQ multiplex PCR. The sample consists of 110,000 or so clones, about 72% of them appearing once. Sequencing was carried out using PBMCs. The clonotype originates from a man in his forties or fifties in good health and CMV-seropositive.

The CDR3: CASSVGRGRTEAFF. The CDR3 DNA reads as TGTGCCAGCAGCGTGGGCAGGGGGAGGACTGAAGCTTTCTTT. This chain connects TRBV9 to TRBJ1-1, with 7 bases aligning to TRBD1. CDR1 SGDLS and CDR2 YYNGEE come from the germline V gene. V lost 2 bases and J lost 5; bases outside the gene matches: 6. The CDR3 is 14 residues long.